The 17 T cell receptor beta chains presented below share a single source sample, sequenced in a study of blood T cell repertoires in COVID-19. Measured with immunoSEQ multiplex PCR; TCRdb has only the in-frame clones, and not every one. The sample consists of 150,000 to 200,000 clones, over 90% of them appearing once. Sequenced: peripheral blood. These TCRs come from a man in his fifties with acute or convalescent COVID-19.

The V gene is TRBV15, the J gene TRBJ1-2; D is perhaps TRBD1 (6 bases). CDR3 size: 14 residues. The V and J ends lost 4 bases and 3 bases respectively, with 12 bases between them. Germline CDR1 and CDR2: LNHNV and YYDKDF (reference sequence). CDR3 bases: TGTGCCACCAGCACCAGGGGCTACGACTATGGCTACACCTTC. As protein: CATSTRGYDYGYTF. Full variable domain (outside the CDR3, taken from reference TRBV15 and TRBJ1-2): DAMVIQNPRYQVTQFGKPVTLSCSQTLNHNVMYWYQQKSSQAPKLLFHYYDKDFNNEADTPDNFQSRRPNTSFCFLDIRSPGLGDTAMYLCATSTRGYDYGYTFGSGTRLTVV.

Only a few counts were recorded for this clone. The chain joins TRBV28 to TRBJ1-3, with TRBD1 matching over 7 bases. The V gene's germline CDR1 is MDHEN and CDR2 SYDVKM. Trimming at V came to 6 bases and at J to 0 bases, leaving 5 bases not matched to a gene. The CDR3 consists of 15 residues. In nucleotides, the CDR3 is TGTGCCAGCAGCCCCGGACAGGTCTCTGGAAACACCATATATTTT. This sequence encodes CASSPGQVSGNTIYF.

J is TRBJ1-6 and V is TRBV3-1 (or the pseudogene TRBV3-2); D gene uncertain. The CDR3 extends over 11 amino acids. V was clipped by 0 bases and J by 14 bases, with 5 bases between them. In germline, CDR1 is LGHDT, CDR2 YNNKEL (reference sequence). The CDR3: CASSQDSSLHF. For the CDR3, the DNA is TGTGCCAGCAGCCAAGATAGTTCCCTCCACTTT.

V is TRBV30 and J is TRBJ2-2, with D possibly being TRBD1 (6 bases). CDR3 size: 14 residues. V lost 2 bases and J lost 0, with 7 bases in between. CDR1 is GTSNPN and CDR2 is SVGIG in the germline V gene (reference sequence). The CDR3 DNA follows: TGTGCCTGGAGTACAGGGACGAACACCGGGGAGCTGTTTTTT. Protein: CAWSTGTNTGELFF.

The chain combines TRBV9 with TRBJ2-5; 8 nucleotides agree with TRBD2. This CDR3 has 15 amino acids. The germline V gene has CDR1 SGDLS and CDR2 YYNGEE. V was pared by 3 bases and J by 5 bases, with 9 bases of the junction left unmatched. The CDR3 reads CASSASSGAWETQYF. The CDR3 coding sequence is TGTGCCAGCAGCGCTAGTAGCGGGGCATGGGAGACCCAGTACTTC.

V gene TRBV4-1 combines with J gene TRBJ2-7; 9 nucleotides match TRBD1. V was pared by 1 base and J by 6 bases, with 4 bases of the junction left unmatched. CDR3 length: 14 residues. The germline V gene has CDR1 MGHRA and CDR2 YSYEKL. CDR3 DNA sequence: TGCGCCAGCAGCCAAGCCCCGGACAGGGGCGAGCAGTACGTC. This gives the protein CASSQAPDRGEQYV.

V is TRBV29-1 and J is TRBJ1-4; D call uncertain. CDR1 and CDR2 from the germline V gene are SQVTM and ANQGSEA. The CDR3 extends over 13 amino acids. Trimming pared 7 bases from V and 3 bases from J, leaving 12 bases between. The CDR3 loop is CSASSRANEKLFF. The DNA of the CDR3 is TGCAGCGCCTCGTCACGGGCTAATGAAAAACTGTTTTTT.

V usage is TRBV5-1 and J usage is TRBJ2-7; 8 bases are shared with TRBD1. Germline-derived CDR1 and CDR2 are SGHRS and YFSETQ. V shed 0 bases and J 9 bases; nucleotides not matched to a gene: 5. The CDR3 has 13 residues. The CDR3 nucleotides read TGCGCCAGCAGCTTGGCCGGGACAGGCCTGCAGTACTTC. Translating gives CASSLAGTGLQYF. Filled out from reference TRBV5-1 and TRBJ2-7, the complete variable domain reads KAGVTQTPRYLIKTRGQQVTLSCSPISGHRSVSWYQQTPGQGLQFLFEYFSETQRNKGNFPGRFSGRQFSNSRSEMNVSTLELGDSALYLCASSLAGTGLQYFGPGTRLTVT.

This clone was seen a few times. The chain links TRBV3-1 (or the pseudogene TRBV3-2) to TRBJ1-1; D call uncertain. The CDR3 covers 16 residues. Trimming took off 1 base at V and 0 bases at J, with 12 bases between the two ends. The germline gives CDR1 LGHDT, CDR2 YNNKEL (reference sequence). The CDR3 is CASSQASTEMNTEAFF. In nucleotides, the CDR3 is TGTGCCAGCAGCCAAGCGAGTACAGAGATGAACACTGAAGCTTTCTTT.

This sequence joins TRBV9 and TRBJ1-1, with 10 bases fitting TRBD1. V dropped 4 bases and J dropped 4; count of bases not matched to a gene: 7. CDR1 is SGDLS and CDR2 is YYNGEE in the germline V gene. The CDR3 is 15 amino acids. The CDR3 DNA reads TGTGCCAGCAGCTTCCGGGACAGGGGTAGCACTGAAGCTTTCTTT. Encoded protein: CASSFRDRGSTEAFF.

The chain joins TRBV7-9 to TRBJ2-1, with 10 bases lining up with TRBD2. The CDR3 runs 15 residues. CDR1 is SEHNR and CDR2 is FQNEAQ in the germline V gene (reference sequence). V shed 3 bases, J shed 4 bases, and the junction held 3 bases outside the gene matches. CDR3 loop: CASSFGLAAYNEQFF. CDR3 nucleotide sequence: TGTGCCAGCAGCTTTGGACTAGCGGCTTACAATGAGCAGTTCTTC.

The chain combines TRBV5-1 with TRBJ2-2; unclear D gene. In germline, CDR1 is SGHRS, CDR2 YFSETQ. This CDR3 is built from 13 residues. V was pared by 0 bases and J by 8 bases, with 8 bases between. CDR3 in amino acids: CASSLAPRGELFF. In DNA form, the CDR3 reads TGCGCCAGCAGCTTGGCCCCTAGAGGGGAGCTGTTTTTT.

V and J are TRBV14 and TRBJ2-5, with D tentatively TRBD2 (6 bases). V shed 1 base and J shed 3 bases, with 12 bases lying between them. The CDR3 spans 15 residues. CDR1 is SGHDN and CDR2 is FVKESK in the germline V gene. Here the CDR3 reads CASSQVRDWEETQYF. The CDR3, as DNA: TGTGCCAGCAGCCAAGTGAGGGACTGGGAAGAGACCCAGTACTTC.

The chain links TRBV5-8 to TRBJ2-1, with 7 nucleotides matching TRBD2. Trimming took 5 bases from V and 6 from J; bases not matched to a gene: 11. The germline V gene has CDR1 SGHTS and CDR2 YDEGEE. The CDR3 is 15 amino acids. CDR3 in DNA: TGTGCCAGCAGGCCACTAGCGTCGCTTTTCAATGAGCAGTTCTTC. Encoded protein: CASRPLASLFNEQFF.

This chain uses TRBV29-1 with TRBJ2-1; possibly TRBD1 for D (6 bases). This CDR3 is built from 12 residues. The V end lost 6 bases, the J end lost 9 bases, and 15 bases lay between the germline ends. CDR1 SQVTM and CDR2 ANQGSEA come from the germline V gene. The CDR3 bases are TGCAGCGTACTAGGGGGTCGGGGTGAGCAGTTCTTC. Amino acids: CSVLGGRGEQFF.

This CDR3 reads CASSSSGSSYNEQFF. The DNA of the CDR3 is TGTGCCAGCAGCTCCAGCGGGAGCTCCTACAATGAGCAGTTCTTC. The V call is TRBV11-3, the J call TRBJ2-1; 8 bases line up with TRBD2. CDR1 and CDR2 (germline): SGHNT, YENEEA. V was pared by 4 bases and J by 0 bases, with 2 bases of the junction left unmatched. The CDR3 totals 15 residues.

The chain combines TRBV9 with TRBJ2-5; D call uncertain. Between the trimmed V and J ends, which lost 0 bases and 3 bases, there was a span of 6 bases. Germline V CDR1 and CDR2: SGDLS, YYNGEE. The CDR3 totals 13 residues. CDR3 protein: CASSVEQKETQYF. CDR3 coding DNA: TGTGCCAGCAGCGTAGAACAGAAAGAGACCCAGTACTTC.